This T cell receptor beta chain was identified during a study of cytomegalovirus exposure and HLA in healthy donors. Study details: The study's early data release held about 85 million unique TCRs from HLA-typed donors. Overall study results and limits: A link between a missense DCLRE1C variant and TCR beta V- and J-gene trimming emerged from a later analysis. As a later analysis revealed, the rate of TCR association differed by HLA locus, with DRB1 most and HLA-C fewest. A later analysis by the authors found several of the most significant clusters apparently linked to common viral pathogens.

The germline V and J ends were trimmed by 2 bases and 6 bases, with 14 bases remaining between them. The CDR3 loop spans 15 amino acids. CDR1 and CDR2 from the germline V gene are SEHNR and FQNEAQ (reference sequence). The PCR employed 60 Vbeta primers together with 13 Jbeta primers. The repertoire was sequenced with immunoSEQ multiplex PCR; TCRdb's copy has only in-frame clones and lacks some. Here the sample spans around 120,000 clones, roughly 80% being singletons. With respect to this clone: The antigen is undetermined.

This chain connects TRBV7-9 to TRBJ2-1; a possible D gene is TRBD2 (7 bases). This receptor was obtained from a woman aged 40 to 50 in good health and CMV-seronegative. The sample consisted of PBMCs. CDR3 nucleotide sequence: TGTGCCAGCAGCTTACGAGGGGGGGTTTTCAATGAGCAGTTCTTC. Its translation: CASSLRGGVFNEQFF. The variable domain in full, completed from reference TRBV7-9 and TRBJ2-1, reads DTGVSQNPRHKITKRGQNVTFRCDPISEHNRLYWYRQTLGQGPEFLTYFQNEAQLEKSRLLSDRFSAERPKGSFSTLEIQRTEQGDSAMYLCASSLRGGVFNEQFFGPGTRLTVL.